This passage covers 32 T cell receptor beta chains from one sample sequenced in a study of T cell changes during pregnancy in multiple sclerosis. The data were produced by immunoSEQ multiplex PCR, yet TCRdb's version contains in-frame clones alone and is incomplete. This sample has 50,000 to 65,000 clones, with roughly 92% found just once. Sample: CD8+ T cells from peripheral blood mononuclear cells, taken in the second trimester of pregnancy. These receptors all come from a female donor with multiple sclerosis, enrolled in a pregnancy study.

V gene TRBV7-2 combines with J gene TRBJ2-7; possibly TRBD1 for D (6 bases). This CDR3 is built from 13 residues. Germline loops: CDR1 SGHTA, CDR2 FQGNSA. With 2 bases removed from V and 3 bases from J, the gap between germline ends came to 8 bases. CDR3 bases: TGTGCCAGCAGCTTATCACAGGGCTACGAGCAGTACTTC. It specifies CASSLSQGYEQYF.

This chain joins TRBV7-9 and TRBJ2-7; D ambiguous. The germline gives CDR1 SEHNR, CDR2 FQNEAQ (reference sequence). Trimming took off 2 bases at V and 6 bases at J, with 8 bases between the two ends. The length of the CDR3 is 12 residues. The CDR3 protein is CASSLITGEQYF. DNA of the CDR3: TGTGCCAGCAGCTTAATCACTGGCGAGCAGTACTTC. Together with reference TRBV7-9 and TRBJ2-7, the CDR3 gives the full variable domain: DTGVSQNPRHKITKRGQNVTFRCDPISEHNRLYWYRQTLGQGPEFLTYFQNEAQLEKSRLLSDRFSAERPKGSFSTLEIQRTEQGDSAMYLCASSLITGEQYFGPGTRLTVT.

The V call is TRBV10-3, the J call TRBJ2-2; perhaps TRBD2 as D (5 bases). The CDR3 runs to 11 residues. V gave up 11 bases and J gave up 7 bases, with 11 bases separating them. Germline V CDR1 and CDR2: ENHRY, SYGVKD. Here the CDR3 reads CAVQAGGELFF. For the CDR3, the DNA is TGTGCCGTCCAGGCGGGCGGGGAGCTGTTTTTT.

V usage is TRBV19 and J usage is TRBJ1-1; D may be TRBD1 (5 bases). The germline V gene has CDR1 LNHDA and CDR2 SQIVND (reference sequence). Between the trimmed V and J ends, which lost 4 bases and 3 bases, there was a span of 12 bases. This CDR3 has 14 amino acids. CDR3 sequence: CASSTAGEYTEAFF. The CDR3 nucleotides read TGTGCCAGTAGTACGGCGGGGGAGTACACTGAAGCTTTCTTT.

This clone was counted a single time. The V and J genes are TRBV10-2 and TRBJ2-1; 14 nucleotides match TRBD2. Trimming cost V 6 bases and J 5 bases; bases outside gene matches: 9. The V gene's germline CDR1 is WSHSY and CDR2 SAAADI. The CDR3 length is 17 residues. CDR3 sequence: CASRRTSGRQSDNEQFF. The CDR3, as DNA: TGCGCCAGCAGGCGGACTAGCGGGAGGCAGAGCGACAATGAGCAGTTCTTC.

V gene TRBV27 combines with J gene TRBJ2-7; TRBD1 agrees at 7 bases. The CDR3 loop spans 13 amino acids. Germline V gene sequence: CDR1 MNHEY, CDR2 SMNVEV (reference sequence). The V and J ends lost 7 bases and 0 bases, in that order; junction bases with no gene match: 3. This CDR3 is CASTGDSSYEQYF. CDR3 nucleotides: TGTGCCAGCACCGGGGACAGCTCCTACGAGCAGTACTTC.

The chain is built from TRBV2 and TRBJ2-6; unclear D gene. Germline V gene lookup returns CDR1 SNHLY and CDR2 FYNNEI. V gave up 7 bases and J gave up 2 bases, with 6 bases separating them. CDR3 size: 13 residues. CDR3 sequence: CASMAAGANVLTF. The CDR3 DNA reads TGTGCCAGCATGGCAGCTGGGGCCAACGTCCTGACTTTC.

The chain combines TRBV27 with TRBJ2-2; TRBD2 might be the D (6 bases). Germline V CDR1 and CDR2: MNHEY, SMNVEV (reference sequence). Trimming took 6 bases from V and 6 from J, leaving 14 bases between them. The CDR3 consists of 14 residues. Here the CDR3 DNA reads TGTGCCAGCAGCTCCGGGACTCCCGCCGGGGAGCTGTTTTTT. Translating it yields CASSSGTPAGELFF.

The rearrangement links TRBV9 to TRBJ1-1; D is uncertain. The CDR3 runs to 14 residues. Trimming stripped 3 bases from V and 0 bases from J, with 9 bases between. Germline lookup yields CDR1 SGDLS and CDR2 YYNGEE. The CDR3 DNA reads as TGTGCCAGCAGCGGACGAGGTATGAACACTGAAGCTTTCTTT. Its translation: CASSGRGMNTEAFF.

V gene TRBV4-1 combines with J gene TRBJ1-2; D gene ambiguous. Germline-derived CDR1 and CDR2 are MGHRA and YSYEKL. The CDR3 length is 14 residues. V dropped 2 bases and J dropped 0 bases, with 7 bases sitting between them. The CDR3 is CASSQNTANYGYTF. DNA of the CDR3: TGCGCCAGCAGCCAAAATACAGCTAACTATGGCTACACCTTC.

The rearrangement uses TRBV19 and TRBJ2-1; TRBD1 matches at 8 bases. Germline CDR1 is LNHDA and CDR2 is SQIVND (reference sequence). The CDR3 spans 15 residues. Trimming removed 5 bases from V and 2 bases from J; junction bases left unmatched: 5. DNA for the CDR3: TGTGCCAGTAGTCCCGACAGGGGTCCCTACAATGAGCAGTTCTTC. As protein: CASSPDRGPYNEQFF.

The chain recombines TRBV5-1 with TRBJ2-5; maybe TRBD1 (7 bases). Looked up from germline, CDR1 is SGHRS and CDR2 is YFSETQ. This CDR3 has 16 residues. Trimming pared 0 bases from V and 7 bases from J, leaving 19 bases between. The CDR3: CASSLGRDRIWGTQYF. The CDR3 DNA is TGCGCCAGCAGCTTGGGGCGGGACAGAATTTGGGGGACCCAGTACTTC.

Points on this clone: At the DNA level, this CDR3 is encoded by other sequences in the same sample as well. The chain links TRBV7-9 to TRBJ1-4, with D perhaps matching TRBD1 (5 bases). The germline V and J ends were trimmed by 5 bases and 0 bases, with 10 bases remaining between them. Germline CDR1 SEHNR, CDR2 FQNEAQ (reference sequence). The CDR3 has 15 amino acids. This CDR3 is CASSPGTATNEKLFF. In DNA form, the CDR3 reads TGTGCCAGCAGCCCCGGGACTGCAACTAATGAAAAACTGTTTTTT. Together with reference TRBV7-9 and TRBJ1-4, the CDR3 gives the full variable domain: DTGVSQNPRHKITKRGQNVTFRCDPISEHNRLYWYRQTLGQGPEFLTYFQNEAQLEKSRLLSDRFSAERPKGSFSTLEIQRTEQGDSAMYLCASSPGTATNEKLFFGSGTQLSVL.

The gene calls are TRBV5-4 and TRBJ2-5, with TRBD2 matching over 8 bases. Germline V gene data show CDR1 as SGHNT and CDR2 as YYREEE (reference sequence). After removal of 5 bases from V and 2 bases from J, the junction contained 2 bases not matched to a gene. This CDR3 has 13 amino acids. The CDR3 bases are TGTGCCAGCAGACTAGCGGAACAAGAGACCCAGTACTTC. Translation: CASRLAEQETQYF. Based on the CDR3 plus reference TRBV5-4 and TRBJ2-5, the full variable domain is ETGVTQSPTHLIKTRGQQVTLRCSSQSGHNTVSWYQQALGQGPQFIFQYYREEENGRGNFPPRFSGLQFPNYSSELNVNALELDDSALYLCASRLAEQETQYFGPGTRLLVL.

The J gene is TRBJ2-3, the V gene TRBV19, with a weak D call TRBD2 (5 bases). Germline V lookup: CDR1 LNHDA, CDR2 SQIVND (reference sequence). This CDR3 comprises 15 residues. The germline V and J ends were trimmed by 3 bases and 0 bases, with 10 bases remaining between them. CDR3 bases: TGTGCCAGTAGTATGGACTGGGCTAGCACAGATACGCAGTATTTT. As protein: CASSMDWASTDTQYF.

This clone was found once. The chain is built from TRBV27 and TRBJ2-7; tentative D call: TRBD2 (5 bases). The CDR3 covers 14 residues. Germline-derived CDR1 and CDR2 are MNHEY and SMNVEV (reference sequence). The V and J ends lost 3 bases and 0 bases respectively, with 9 bases between them. The CDR3 DNA is TGTGCCAGCAGTTTGCGGAGGAGCTCCTACGAGCAGTACTTC. Protein sequence: CASSLRRSSYEQYF.

This clone showed up just once. This CDR3 is also generated by other DNA sequences in the sample. J is TRBJ2-2 and V is TRBV27; D ambiguous. Germline values: CDR1 MNHEY, CDR2 SMNVEV (reference sequence). V gave up 2 bases and J gave up 7 bases, with 5 bases separating them. CDR3 length: 12 amino acids. The CDR3 DNA reads TGTGCCAGCAGTTTACGAGGCGGGGAGCTGTTTTTT. Translating it yields CASSLRGGELFF.

This clone has a single count. V gene TRBV7-9 combines with J gene TRBJ2-1, with D unclear. Between the trimmed V and J ends, which lost 5 bases and 11 bases, there was a span of 10 bases. Germline lookup yields CDR1 SEHNR and CDR2 FQNEAQ (reference sequence). The CDR3 sequence is 11 residues long. Written as DNA, the CDR3 is TGTGCCAGCAGCCCCGAGGTGAAGCAGTTCTTC. Translation: CASSPEVKQFF.

The chain is built from TRBV4-1 and TRBJ2-3, with 9 bases lining up with TRBD2. V shed 1 base, J shed 6 bases, and the junction held 17 bases outside the gene matches. There are 19 residues in the CDR3. The germline gives CDR1 MGHRA, CDR2 YSYEKL. The CDR3 sequence is CASSQVAGKPGLATDTQYF. The CDR3 bases are TGCGCCAGCAGCCAAGTCGCGGGTAAGCCGGGACTAGCAACCGATACGCAGTATTTT.

The J gene is TRBJ2-7, the V gene TRBV2; possible D gene TRBD1, 5 bases. V was trimmed by 4 bases and J by 2 bases, leaving 9 bases between them. CDR3 length: 13 amino acids. CDR1 is SNHLY and CDR2 is FYNNEI in the germline V gene. The CDR3 region is CASSGRAPYEQYF. For the CDR3, the DNA is TGTGCCAGCAGTGGCAGGGCACCCTACGAGCAGTACTTC.

The chain recombines TRBV27 with TRBJ1-1; the match to TRBD1 covers 9 bases. The CDR3 length is 15 residues. Germline V CDR1 and CDR2: MNHEY, SMNVEV (reference sequence). Losses at the gene ends were 8 bases for V and 5 bases for J; bases not matched to a gene: 12. The CDR3 is CASPRDREWRTEAFF. CDR3 nucleotides: TGTGCCAGCCCCCGGGACAGGGAGTGGCGAACTGAAGCTTTCTTT.

The J gene is TRBJ2-1, the V gene TRBV6-1; 10 bases are shared with TRBD2. The CDR3 runs to 15 residues. Trimming removed 3 bases from V and 6 bases from J; junction bases left unmatched: 5. The germline CDR1 and CDR2 sequences are MNHNS and SASEGT. CDR3 in amino acids: CASSDVTSGINEQFF. The CDR3 DNA sequence: TGTGCCAGCAGTGATGTAACTAGCGGGATCAATGAGCAGTTCTTC.

The chain joins TRBV7-9 to TRBJ2-1; D possibly corresponds to TRBD2 (5 bases). V shed 5 bases and J shed 8 bases, with 13 bases lying between them. Germline V lookup: CDR1 SEHNR, CDR2 FQNEAQ (reference sequence). The CDR3 consists of 13 residues. CDR3 amino acids: CASSLPGSDEQFF. The CDR3 DNA reads TGTGCCAGCAGCCTGCCGGGGTCGGATGAGCAGTTCTTC.

The V call is TRBV7-9, the J call TRBJ1-3; D is undetermined. CDR1 and CDR2 (germline): SEHNR, FQNEAQ (reference sequence). The CDR3 is 16 amino acids. V lost 5 bases and J lost 0, with 14 bases in between. CDR3 nucleotide sequence: TGTGCCAGCAGCACCGTGGAGCCGGGCTCTGGAAACACCATATATTTT. Amino acid sequence: CASSTVEPGSGNTIYF.

The chain carries TRBV5-1 and TRBJ2-3, with 9 bases fitting TRBD2. Germline V gene lookup returns CDR1 SGHRS and CDR2 YFSETQ. CDR3 length: 16 amino acids. V trimming: 0 bases; J trimming: 4 bases; junction bases outside the gene matches: 6. CDR3 coding DNA: TGCGCCAGCAGCTTGGTCGGCGGGAGGGCCCCAGATACGCAGTATTTT. Residues: CASSLVGGRAPDTQYF.

The chain has TRBV27 and TRBJ2-5; tentatively, D is TRBD1 (5 bases). The CDR3 length is 14 residues. Per the germline V gene, CDR1 is MNHEY and CDR2 is SMNVEV (reference sequence). Trimming pared 5 bases from V and 2 bases from J, leaving 12 bases between. The CDR3 nucleotides read TGTGCCAGCAGTCCAAACGACAGACAAGAGACCCAGTACTTC. This encodes CASSPNDRQETQYF.

V gene TRBV7-2 combines with J gene TRBJ1-1, with 10 bases matching TRBD1. CDR3 length: 14 residues. Germline V gene sequence: CDR1 SGHTA, CDR2 FQGNSA. V trimming: 1 base; J trimming: 9 bases; junction bases outside the gene matches: 5. The DNA for the CDR3 is TGTGCCAGCAGCTTAGTGACAGGGGGCGCTCAAGCTTTCTTT. Encoded protein: CASSLVTGGAQAFF.

V usage is TRBV27 and J usage is TRBJ2-7, with TRBD1 matching 9 bases. V gave up 5 bases and J gave up 2 bases; unmatched junction bases: 4. The CDR3 spans 14 residues. Germline assignment: CDR1 MNHEY and CDR2 SMNVEV (reference sequence). CDR3 nucleotide sequence: TGTGCCAGCAGTCCCCGACAGGGGGCCTACGAGCAGTACTTC. Translation: CASSPRQGAYEQYF.

The chain combines TRBV30 with TRBJ1-6, with D possibly matching TRBD1 (6 bases). The V end was cut by 5 bases, the J end by 7 bases, with 21 bases between. The CDR3 sequence is 16 residues long. CDR1 GTSNPN and CDR2 SVGIG come from the germline V gene (reference sequence). The CDR3 is CAWGSLKQGLNSPLHF. The CDR3 DNA is TGTGCCTGGGGGTCCCTAAAACAGGGACTAAATTCACCCCTCCACTTT.

V usage is TRBV27 and J usage is TRBJ2-7; TRBD1 matches 9 bases. The CDR3 contains 14 residues. Germline CDR1 MNHEY, CDR2 SMNVEV (reference sequence). Germline trimming cut 3 bases from V and 4 bases from J; bases unmatched to any gene: 4. CDR3 loop: CASSLVGQGYEQYF. Here the CDR3 DNA reads TGTGCCAGCAGTTTGGTGGGACAGGGATACGAGCAGTACTTC.

The chain joins TRBV29-1 to TRBJ2-7; D perhaps matches TRBD1 (5 bases). Germline CDR1 is SQVTM and CDR2 is ANQGSEA. The CDR3 runs to 13 residues. Here the CDR3 reads CSAAAGQTVEQYF. Here the CDR3 DNA reads TGCAGTGCCGCCGCCGGACAAACAGTCGAGCAGTACTTC.

Remarks on this clone: The junction differs from germline at one of its ends, possibly a read error. J is TRBJ1-2 and V is TRBV9; D is ambiguous. This CDR3 contains 11 residues. Germline CDR1 SGDLS, CDR2 YYNGEE. CDR3 nucleotides: TGTGCCAGCAGCGTCCCCCTCGGGGTATCCTTC. It translates to CASSVPLGVSF.